Listed below are T cell receptor beta chains from one sample, sequenced in a study of T-cell reconstitution after alpha-beta-depleted transplantation in children. TCRdb ran MiXCR on the PCR reads and lists one entry per CDR3 protein. The table shows around 500,000 distinct CDR3 sequences, with roughly 24% occurring only once. Sequenced here: PBMCs, mostly from graft donor cells, sampled 360 days after TCRalphabeta/CD19-depleted stem cell transplant. The source of these receptors is a boy younger than two who had a stem cell transplant for acute myeloid leukemia, so the T cells may come from the graft donor. Each CDR3 is given without its conserved first and last residue.

TRBV20-1	TRBJ2-7	SARNAVHSYEQY
TRBV7-8	TRBJ2-5	ASSFSRIQETQY
TRBV29-1	TRBJ2-5	SAEGGAFETQY
TRBV10-3	TRBJ2-1	ASSEADNEQF
TRBV7-6	TRBJ2-1	ASSHIRGGSHNEQF
TRBV6-5	TRBJ1-5	ASSQLTENSNQPQH
TRBV12-3/TRBV12-4	TRBJ2-7	ASSPTSGVREQY
TRBV11-2	TRBJ1-3	ASSQRGTGNTIY
TRBV5-1	TRBJ2-1	ASRSRRDPPYNEQF
TRBV5-1	TRBJ2-1	ASSPDWMAYNEQF
TRBV7-6	TRBJ2-5	ASSTQDRGPRETQY
TRBV6-1	TRBJ2-3	ASSSTQGDTQY
TRBV4-3	TRBJ1-1	ASSQVVFRNTEAF
TRBV9	TRBJ1-1	ASSFLTENTEAF
TRBV5-1	TRBJ2-7	ASSSNDSHYEQY
TRBV24-1	TRBJ2-2	ATSFGTGELF
TRBV20-1	TRBJ2-3	SVTTRTSVPDTQY
TRBV12-3/TRBV12-4	TRBJ2-3	ASSFVSGSTDTQY
TRBV12-3/TRBV12-4	TRBJ2-7	ASSANGQGLQY
TRBV7-2	TRBJ2-3	ASSLSPRVTGNTDTQY
TRBV29-1	TRBJ2-7	SVSGQGVDEQY
TRBV9	TRBJ2-6	ASSVAGANVLT
TRBV7-2	TRBJ2-3	ASSAPTGTTDTQY
TRBV6-1	TRBJ2-3	ASRSDRGVTDTQY
TRBV27	TRBJ2-3	ASSLGRGLGDTQY
TRBV20-1	TRBJ2-7	SATGSASYEQY
TRBV10-3	TRBJ2-5	AISESRQQETQY
TRBV29-1	TRBJ2-1	SVERGLAGSYNEQF
TRBV29-1	TRBJ1-2	SVVSRGNYGYT
TRBV12-3/TRBV12-4	TRBJ2-7	ASSFEDRGYEQY
TRBV29-1	TRBJ2-1	SGRGNEQF
TRBV20-1	TRBJ2-2	SARRWGELF
TRBV6-1	TRBJ1-1	ASSSTGSSEAF
TRBV6-5	TRBJ2-1	ASSYGSAGGRHNEQF
TRBV12-3/TRBV12-4	TRBJ1-2	ASSPAWELNYGYT
TRBV10-3	TRBJ2-5	AISDLGDQETQY
TRBV6-5	TRBJ1-1	ASSPEAGGSEAF
TRBV12-5	TRBJ2-4	ASALGRAQNIQY
TRBV6-2/TRBV6-3	TRBJ2-2	ASSYGSTGELF
TRBV14	TRBJ1-2	ASSQDVGQPFSNYGYT
TRBV5-1	TRBJ2-6	ASSHGQSSGANVLT
TRBV7-2	TRBJ1-1	ASSSGGSRMNTEAF
TRBV4-1	TRBJ1-5	ASSQEGDQPQH
TRBV6-5	TRBJ2-2	ASSYDSGGLTGELF
TRBV12-3/TRBV12-4	TRBJ1-2	ASSSPGLAGYT
TRBV11-3	TRBJ2-1	ASSLEAGLYNEQF
TRBV20-1	TRBJ1-1	RRQGARTEAF
TRBV18	TRBJ2-6	ASSPLGLAGSHYSGANVLT
TRBV20-1	TRBJ2-3	GGRFTDTQY
TRBV5-1	TRBJ2-7	ASSLGTANYEQY
TRBV5-4	TRBJ2-3	ASSSGTPTDTQY
TRBV24-1	TRBJ2-7	ATSDLSGRVF